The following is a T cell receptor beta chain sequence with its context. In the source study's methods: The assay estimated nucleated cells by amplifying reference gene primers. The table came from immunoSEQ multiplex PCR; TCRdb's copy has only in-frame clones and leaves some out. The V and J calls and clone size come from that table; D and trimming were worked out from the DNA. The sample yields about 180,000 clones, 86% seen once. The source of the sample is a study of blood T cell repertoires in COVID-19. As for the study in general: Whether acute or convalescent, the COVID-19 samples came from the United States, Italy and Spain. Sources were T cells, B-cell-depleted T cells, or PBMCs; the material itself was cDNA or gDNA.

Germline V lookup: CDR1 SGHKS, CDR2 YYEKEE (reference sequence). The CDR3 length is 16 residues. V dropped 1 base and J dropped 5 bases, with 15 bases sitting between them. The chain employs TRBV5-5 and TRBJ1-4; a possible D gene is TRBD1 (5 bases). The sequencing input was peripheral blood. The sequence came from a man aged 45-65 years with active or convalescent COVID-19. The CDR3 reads CASSLMVPGPNEKLFF. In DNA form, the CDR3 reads TGTGCCAGCAGCTTGATGGTGCCAGGGCCAAATGAAAAACTGTTTTTT.